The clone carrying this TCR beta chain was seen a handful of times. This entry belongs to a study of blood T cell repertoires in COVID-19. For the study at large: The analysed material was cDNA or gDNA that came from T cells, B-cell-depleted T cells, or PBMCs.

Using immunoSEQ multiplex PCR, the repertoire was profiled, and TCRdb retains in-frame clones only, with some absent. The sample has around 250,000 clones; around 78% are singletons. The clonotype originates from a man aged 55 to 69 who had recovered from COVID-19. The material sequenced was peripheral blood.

Here the CDR3 reads CASKGTGGEKLFF. CDR3 in DNA: TGTGCCAGCAAGGGGACAGGGGGTGAAAAACTGTTTTTT. V usage is TRBV6-5 and J usage is TRBJ1-4, with TRBD1 matching over 11 bases. This CDR3 contains 13 residues. V lost 7 bases to trimming and J lost 7 bases; unmatched junction nucleotides: 2. The germline V gene has CDR1 MNHEY and CDR2 SVGAGI.